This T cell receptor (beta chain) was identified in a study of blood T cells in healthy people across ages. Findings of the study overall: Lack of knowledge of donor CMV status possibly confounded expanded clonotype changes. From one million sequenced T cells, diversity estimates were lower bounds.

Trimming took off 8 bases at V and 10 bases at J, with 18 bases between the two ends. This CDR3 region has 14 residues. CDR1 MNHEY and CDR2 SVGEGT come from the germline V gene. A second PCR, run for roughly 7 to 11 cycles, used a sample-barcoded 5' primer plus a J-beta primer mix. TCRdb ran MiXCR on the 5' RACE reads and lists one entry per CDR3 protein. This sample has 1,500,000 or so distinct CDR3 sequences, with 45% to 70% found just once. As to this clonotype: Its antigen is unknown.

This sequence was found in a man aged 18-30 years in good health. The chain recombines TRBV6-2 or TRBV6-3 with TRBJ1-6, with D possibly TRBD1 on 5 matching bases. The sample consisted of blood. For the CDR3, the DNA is TGTGCCAGCCGAGAGGCGCTCCGGGGCTCACCCCTCCACTTT. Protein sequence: CASREALRGSPLHF.